Shown below are 25 T cell receptor beta chains from a single sample sequenced in a study of blood T cell repertoires in COVID-19. The assay was immunoSEQ multiplex PCR, and TCRdb's table has in-frame clones only and misses some. The table has about 190,000 clones, more than 70% seen once. The sample taken for sequencing was peripheral blood. These receptors all come from a woman between 35 and 50 years old who had recovered from COVID-19.

The V gene is TRBV28, the J gene TRBJ1-2; TRBD1 is a possible D gene (5 bases). Germline lookup yields CDR1 MDHEN and CDR2 SYDVKM. V gave up 6 bases and J gave up 3 bases, with 11 bases separating them. The CDR3 totals 13 residues. Here the CDR3 reads CASSSGVDYGYTF. The CDR3 DNA follows: TGTGCCAGCAGCTCGGGGGTGGACTATGGCTACACCTTC.

This clone showed up just a few times. At one boundary the junction diverges from the germline segment, which might be a read error. The genes are TRBV12-3 or TRBV12-4 and TRBJ2-2; 7 nucleotides align to TRBD1. CDR3 size: 12 residues. CDR3 sequence: CASSRWTGDPLF. Here the CDR3 DNA reads TGTGCCAGCAGCCGCTGGACAGGAGACCCGCTTTTT.

This sequence joins TRBV19 and TRBJ1-6; tentatively, D is TRBD1 (6 bases). V was shortened by 5 bases and J by 6 bases, with 11 bases between the two germline ends. The CDR3 length is 14 residues. The germline CDR1 and CDR2 sequences are LNHDA and SQIVND (reference sequence). CDR3 region: CASSLQGGNSPLHF. DNA of the CDR3: TGTGCCAGTAGTTTACAGGGCGGTAATTCACCCCTCCACTTT.

This clone has only a few counts. This sequence joins TRBV12-3 or TRBV12-4 and TRBJ1-1, with D possibly matching TRBD1 (5 bases). Trimming pared 9 bases from V and 4 bases from J, leaving 15 bases between. CDR3 length equals 13 residues. CDR3 residues: CASCQQATTEAFF. DNA for the CDR3: TGTGCCAGTTGCCAACAGGCGACCACTGAAGCTTTCTTT.

The sample holds one count of this clone. V gene TRBV19 combines with J gene TRBJ2-5; weak D call: TRBD2 (6 bases). The CDR3 runs to 15 residues. With 7 bases removed from V and 0 bases from J, the gap between germline ends came to 15 bases. CDR1 is LNHDA and CDR2 is SQIVND in the germline V gene (reference sequence). CDR3 coding DNA: TGTGCCAGTAACGTTGGGGGGACGTACCAAGAGACCCAGTACTTC. Translation: CASNVGGTYQETQYF.

This rearrangement joins TRBV9 to TRBJ2-1, with 7 nucleotides matching TRBD2. The CDR3 covers 15 residues. V gave up 5 bases and J gave up 7 bases; unmatched junction bases: 12. Germline V gene data show CDR1 as SGDLS and CDR2 as YYNGEE. Written as DNA, the CDR3 is TGTGCCAGCAGGGACGGCGGCGGCGGGGGAAATGAGCAGTTCTTC. Amino acid sequence: CASRDGGGGGNEQFF.

The chain employs TRBV28 and TRBJ2-7, with D possibly matching TRBD2 (6 bases). The CDR3 length is 15 residues. V was shortened by 1 base and J by 3 bases, with 13 bases between the two germline ends. Germline assignment: CDR1 MDHEN and CDR2 SYDVKM. This chain's CDR3 is CASSLSRDFHYEQYF. The CDR3 bases are TGTGCCAGCAGTTTATCCAGGGACTTTCACTACGAGCAGTACTTC. Together with reference TRBV28 and TRBJ2-7, the CDR3 gives the full variable domain: DVKVTQSSRYLVKRTGEKVFLECVQDMDHENMFWYRQDPGLGLRLIYFSYDVKMKEKGDIPEGYSVSREKKERFSLILESASTNQTSMYLCASSLSRDFHYEQYFGPGTRLTVT.

This sequence joins TRBV9 and TRBJ1-3; no reliable D call. Trimming stripped 3 bases from V and 5 bases from J, with 12 bases between. The CDR3 spans 14 residues. Germline V lookup: CDR1 SGDLS, CDR2 YYNGEE. CDR3 DNA: TGTGCCAGCAGCGCTGAGGGTGGGCGAAACACCATATATTTT. It encodes CASSAEGGRNTIYF.

The V and J genes are TRBV7-9 and TRBJ2-7, with TRBD1 identical over 12 bases. This CDR3 has 15 amino acids. The V segment lost 2 bases and the J segment 6 bases; nucleotides outside the gene matches: 5. The germline CDR1 and CDR2 sequences are SEHNR and FQNEAQ (reference sequence). As DNA, the CDR3 is TGTGCCAGCAGCTTAAATACGGGACAGGGGGCCGAGCAGTACTTC. As protein: CASSLNTGQGAEQYF.

Here the CDR3 reads CASSPRGAGGTEAFF. The CDR3, as DNA: TGCGCCAGCAGCCCCCGAGGGGCCGGGGGGACTGAAGCTTTCTTT. The chain recombines TRBV5-1 with TRBJ1-1, with TRBD1 as a possible D gene (5 bases). The germline V gene encodes CDR1 SGHRS and CDR2 YFSETQ. The CDR3 has 15 residues. Trimming took 4 bases from V and 5 from J, leaving 18 bases between them.

In the case of this clone: Other DNA sequences from this sample encode an identical CDR3 as well. The chain recombines TRBV29-1 with TRBJ2-3; 7 nucleotides align to TRBD1. Germline lookup yields CDR1 SQVTM and CDR2 ANQGSEA. The CDR3 consists of 12 residues. J was trimmed by 1 base and V by 6 bases; bases with no gene match: 1. The CDR3 DNA is TGCAGCGTCGACAGGGGCACAGATACGCAGTATTTT. Amino acids: CSVDRGTDTQYF.

The gene calls are TRBV6-1 and TRBJ2-3; 8 nucleotides line up with TRBD1. The CDR3 consists of 14 residues. V dropped 3 bases and J dropped 7; count of bases not matched to a gene: 6. In germline, CDR1 is MNHNS, CDR2 SASEGT. The CDR3 spells CASSDGQGGNTQYF. DNA for the CDR3: TGTGCCAGCAGTGACGGACAGGGAGGAAATACGCAGTATTTT.

The chain links TRBV7-2 to TRBJ1-5; 9 bases match TRBD1. Trimming at V came to 1 base and at J to 7 bases, leaving 14 bases not matched to a gene. This CDR3 has 18 amino acids. Germline CDR1 and CDR2: SGHTA and FQGNSA. As DNA, the CDR3 is TGTGCCAGCAGCTTAGTTTATGGGGAACAGGGGGCTAGACAGCCCCAGCATTTT. Protein: CASSLVYGEQGARQPQHF.

The chain employs TRBV4-2 and TRBJ2-1; TRBD2 aligns across 10 bases. The J segment lost 5 bases and the V segment lost 0 bases, leaving 7 bases of the junction unmatched. The germline gives CDR1 LGHNA, CDR2 YNFKEQ. The length of the CDR3 is 17 residues. The CDR3 loop reads CASSQDQREGWDNEQFF. The CDR3 nucleotides are TGTGCCAGCAGCCAAGATCAGCGGGAGGGGTGGGACAATGAGCAGTTCTTC.

Only one count was recorded for this clone. This chain links TRBV29-1 with TRBJ2-5, with D uncertain. The CDR3 extends over 14 amino acids. V lost 4 bases to trimming and J lost 5 bases, with 17 bases between them. The germline V gene has CDR1 SQVTM and CDR2 ANQGSEA. The CDR3 loop reads CSVAQPLVRETQYF. The CDR3 DNA is TGCAGCGTTGCCCAACCTCTAGTCCGGGAGACCCAGTACTTC.

The chain carries TRBV19 and TRBJ2-5; TRBD2 agrees at 12 bases. V dropped 5 bases and J dropped 2; count of bases not matched to a gene: 3. CDR3 length: 15 amino acids. Germline V gene data show CDR1 as LNHDA and CDR2 as SQIVND (reference sequence). In DNA, the CDR3 is TGTGCCAGTAGTGAGGGGACTAGCGGGCAAGAGACCCAGTACTTC. This codes for CASSEGTSGQETQYF.

The chain is built from TRBV5-8 and TRBJ1-4; weak D call: TRBD1 (6 bases). Deletions cut 2 bases from V and 5 bases from J, with 10 bases between. This CDR3 is built from 14 residues. Germline loops: CDR1 SGHTS, CDR2 YDEGEE. The CDR3 loop is CASSFRQENEKLFF. Written as DNA, the CDR3 is TGTGCCAGCAGCTTCCGACAGGAGAATGAAAAACTGTTTTTT.

The V gene is TRBV4-3, the J gene TRBJ2-3, with TRBD2 matching over 11 bases. The length of the CDR3 is 17 residues. V was clipped by 1 base and J by 9 bases; unmatched bases: 12. CDR1 and CDR2 from the germline V gene are LGHNA and YSLEER. CDR3 DNA: TGCGCCAGCAGCCAAGCGAGCACTAGCGGGGGATTAGGCACGCAGTATTTT. It specifies CASSQASTSGGLGTQYF.

Points on this clone: This sample includes further DNA sequences coding for the same CDR3. The chain employs TRBV5-1 and TRBJ2-2, with TRBD1 identical over 11 bases. V shed 4 bases, J shed 4 bases, and the junction held 3 bases outside the gene matches. The CDR3 loop spans 15 amino acids. Germline V gene lookup returns CDR1 SGHRS and CDR2 YFSETQ. The CDR3 reads CASSLGTGGTGELFF. In DNA, the CDR3 is TGCGCCAGCAGCCTCGGGACAGGGGGCACCGGGGAGCTGTTTTTT.

The chain recombines TRBV7-9 with TRBJ2-1; tentatively, D is TRBD2 (5 bases). In germline, CDR1 is SEHNR, CDR2 FQNEAQ (reference sequence). Between the trimmed V and J ends, which lost 0 bases and 0 bases, there was a span of 6 bases. This CDR3 comprises 15 residues. This CDR3 reads CASSLAGNSYNEQFF. The CDR3, as DNA: TGTGCCAGCAGCTTAGCCGGGAACTCCTACAATGAGCAGTTCTTC.

The chain couples TRBV2 to TRBJ2-7; 13 bases match TRBD2. The ends lost 2 bases at V and 6 bases at J; junction bases unmatched: 4. Germline CDR1 SNHLY, CDR2 FYNNEI. The CDR3 covers 15 residues. CDR3 in amino acids: CASSERTSGRSEQYF. CDR3 coding DNA: TGTGCCAGCAGTGAACGGACTAGCGGGAGAAGCGAGCAGTACTTC.

The chain uses TRBV10-3 and TRBJ2-1, with D maybe TRBD2 (5 bases). This CDR3 has 14 amino acids. Deletions cut 6 bases from V and 4 bases from J, with 13 bases between. The germline gives CDR1 ENHRY, CDR2 SYGVKD. The CDR3 reads CAIRDTREYNEQFF. The CDR3 DNA reads as TGTGCCATCAGAGATACCCGGGAATACAATGAGCAGTTCTTC.

The chain joins TRBV27 to TRBJ2-1, with 10 bases identical to TRBD2. Germline loops: CDR1 MNHEY, CDR2 SMNVEV (reference sequence). The V segment lost 2 bases and the J segment 4 bases; nucleotides outside the gene matches: 5. This CDR3 is built from 16 residues. The CDR3 region is CASSLSASGSYNEQFF. CDR3 in DNA: TGTGCCAGCAGTTTAAGCGCTAGCGGGAGTTACAATGAGCAGTTCTTC.

This chain joins TRBV28 and TRBJ1-4; unclear D gene. Germline V gene sequence: CDR1 MDHEN, CDR2 SYDVKM. Deletions cut 3 bases from V and 8 bases from J, with 13 bases between. The CDR3 spans 14 residues. This CDR3 is CASSFEGLAEKLFF. The CDR3 coding sequence is TGTGCCAGCAGTTTTGAAGGACTGGCGGAAAAACTGTTTTTT. Drawing the rest from reference TRBV28 and TRBJ1-4, the complete variable domain is DVKVTQSSRYLVKRTGEKVFLECVQDMDHENMFWYRQDPGLGLRLIYFSYDVKMKEKGDIPEGYSVSREKKERFSLILESASTNQTSMYLCASSFEGLAEKLFFGSGTQLSVL.

The chain uses TRBV7-3 and TRBJ1-1, with D possibly matching TRBD1 (5 bases). Germline values: CDR1 SGHTA, CDR2 FQGTGA. The CDR3 is 12 residues long. V lost 8 bases and J lost 5, with 12 bases in between. The CDR3 coding sequence is TGTGCCAGCTCTGCGGGGGAAACTGAAGCTTTCTTT. It translates to CASSAGETEAFF. Full variable domain (missing parts from reference TRBV7-3 and TRBJ1-1): GAGVSQTPSNKVTEKGKYVELRCDPISGHTALYWYRQSLGQGPEFLIYFQGTGAADDSGLPNDRFFAVRPEGSVSTLKIQRTERGDSAVYLCASSAGETEAFFGQGTRLTVV.